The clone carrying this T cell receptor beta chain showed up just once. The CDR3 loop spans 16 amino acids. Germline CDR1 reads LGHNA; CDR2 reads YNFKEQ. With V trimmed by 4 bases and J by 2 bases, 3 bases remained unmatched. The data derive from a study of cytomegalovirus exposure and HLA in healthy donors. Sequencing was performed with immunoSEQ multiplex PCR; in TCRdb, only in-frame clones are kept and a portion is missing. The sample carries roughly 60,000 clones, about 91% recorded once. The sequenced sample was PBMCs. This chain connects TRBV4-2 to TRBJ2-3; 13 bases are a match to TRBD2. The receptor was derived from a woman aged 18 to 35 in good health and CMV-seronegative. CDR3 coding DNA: TGTGCCAGCAGCCCACTAGCGGGAGGGGACACAGATACGCAGTATTTT. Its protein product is CASSPLAGGDTDTQYF.